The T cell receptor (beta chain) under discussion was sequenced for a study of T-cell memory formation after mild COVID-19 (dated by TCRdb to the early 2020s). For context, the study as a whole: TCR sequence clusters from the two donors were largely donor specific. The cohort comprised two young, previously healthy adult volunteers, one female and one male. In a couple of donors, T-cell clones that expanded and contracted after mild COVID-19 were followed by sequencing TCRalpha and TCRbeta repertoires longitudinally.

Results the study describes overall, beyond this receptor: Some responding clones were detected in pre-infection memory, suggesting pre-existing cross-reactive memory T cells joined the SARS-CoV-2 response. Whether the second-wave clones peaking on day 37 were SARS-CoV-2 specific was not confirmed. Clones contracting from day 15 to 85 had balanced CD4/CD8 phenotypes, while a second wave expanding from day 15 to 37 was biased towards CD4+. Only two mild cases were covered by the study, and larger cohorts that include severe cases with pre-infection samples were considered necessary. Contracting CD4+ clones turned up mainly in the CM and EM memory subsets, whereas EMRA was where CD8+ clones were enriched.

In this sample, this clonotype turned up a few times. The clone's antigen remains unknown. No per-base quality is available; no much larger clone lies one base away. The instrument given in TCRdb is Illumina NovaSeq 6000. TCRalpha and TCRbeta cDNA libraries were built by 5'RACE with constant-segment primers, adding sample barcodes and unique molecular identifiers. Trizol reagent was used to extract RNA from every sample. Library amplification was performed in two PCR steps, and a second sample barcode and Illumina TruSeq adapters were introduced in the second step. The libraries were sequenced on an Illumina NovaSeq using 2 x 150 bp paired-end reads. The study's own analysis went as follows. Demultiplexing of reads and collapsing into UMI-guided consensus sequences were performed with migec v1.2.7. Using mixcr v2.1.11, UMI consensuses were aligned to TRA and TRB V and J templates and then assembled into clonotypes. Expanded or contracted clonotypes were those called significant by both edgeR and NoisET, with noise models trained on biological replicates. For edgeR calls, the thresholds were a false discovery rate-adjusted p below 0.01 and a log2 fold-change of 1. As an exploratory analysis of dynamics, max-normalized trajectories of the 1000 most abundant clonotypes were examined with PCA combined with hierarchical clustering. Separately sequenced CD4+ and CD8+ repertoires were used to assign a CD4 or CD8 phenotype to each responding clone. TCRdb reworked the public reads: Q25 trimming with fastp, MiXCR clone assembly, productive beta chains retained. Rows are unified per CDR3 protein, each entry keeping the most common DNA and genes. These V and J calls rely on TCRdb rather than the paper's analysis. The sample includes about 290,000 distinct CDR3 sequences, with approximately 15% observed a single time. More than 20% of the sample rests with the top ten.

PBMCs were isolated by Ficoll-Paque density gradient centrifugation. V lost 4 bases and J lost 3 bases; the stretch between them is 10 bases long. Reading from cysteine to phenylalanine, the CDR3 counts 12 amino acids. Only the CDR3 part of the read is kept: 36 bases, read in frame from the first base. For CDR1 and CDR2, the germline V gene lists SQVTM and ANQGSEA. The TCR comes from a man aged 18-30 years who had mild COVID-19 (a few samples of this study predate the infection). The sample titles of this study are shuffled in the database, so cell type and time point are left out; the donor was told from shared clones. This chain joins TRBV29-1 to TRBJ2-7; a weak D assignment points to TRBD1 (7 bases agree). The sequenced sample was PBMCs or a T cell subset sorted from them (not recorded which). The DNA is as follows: TGCAGCGTTGGGAGGGACAGCTACGAGCAGTACTTC. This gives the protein CSVGRDSYEQYF.